The source of this TCR beta chain is a study of siplizumab effects on memory and regulatory T cells. Whole-study findings and limits: The diversity of naive T cells seemed greater than that of memory cells, and their alloresponse contribution seemed major. Sequences below about 10^-5 frequency were poorly captured, and few alloreactive clones mapped to unstimulated subsets. Treg origin accounted for an average of around 69% of mappable alloreactive CD4+ clones with siplizumab and about 27% in controls.

The study assayed around 92,000 TCR templates per sample. The method was immunoSEQ multiplex PCR; TCRdb's version includes in-frame clones alone and lacks a portion of them. The sample lists 100,000 or so clones; approximately 94% were seen once. In the case of this clone: The antigen is not known.

The sequenced material came from non-Treg CD4+ T cells sorted from blood. The clonotype was recovered from a human donor in good health.

The CDR3 loop reads CATSWGPQYEQYF. The CDR3 DNA is TGTGCCACCTCCTGGGGTCCCCAATACGAGCAGTACTTC. This sequence joins TRBV27 and TRBJ2-7; no definite D call. V was clipped by 10 bases and J by 4 bases, with 17 bases between them. The CDR3 is made up of 13 amino acids. Germline assignment: CDR1 MNHEY and CDR2 SMNVEV (reference sequence).